This T cell receptor (beta chain) was retrieved from a study of STAT5B mutations in CD4+ large granular lymphocyte leukemia. Study in general: Among healthy donors, a particular HLA allele went with more CDR3 'QG' motifs. Overall study findings and caveats: 8/27 top patient clones versus 2/35 control clones were TRBV06-family.

Produced via immunoSEQ multiplex PCR; TCRdb's table is partial and in-frame only. This table has about 33,000 clones, around 81% appearing once. A note on this clone: No antigen is known for it.

Control samples were healthy donors' buffy coats. This CDR3 has 15 residues. Per the germline V gene, CDR1 is KGHSH and CDR2 is LQKENI. J gave up 3 bases and V 3 bases, and 2 bases lay outside the gene matches. The sequence was obtained from a human donor in good health. The sequenced material came from CD4+ T cells from blood buffy coats. V gene TRBV18 combines with J gene TRBJ2-3; 11 bases map to TRBD2. CDR3 region: CASSPGLADTDTQYF. CDR3 nucleotide sequence: TGTGCCAGCTCACCGGGACTAGCGGATACAGATACGCAGTATTTT.